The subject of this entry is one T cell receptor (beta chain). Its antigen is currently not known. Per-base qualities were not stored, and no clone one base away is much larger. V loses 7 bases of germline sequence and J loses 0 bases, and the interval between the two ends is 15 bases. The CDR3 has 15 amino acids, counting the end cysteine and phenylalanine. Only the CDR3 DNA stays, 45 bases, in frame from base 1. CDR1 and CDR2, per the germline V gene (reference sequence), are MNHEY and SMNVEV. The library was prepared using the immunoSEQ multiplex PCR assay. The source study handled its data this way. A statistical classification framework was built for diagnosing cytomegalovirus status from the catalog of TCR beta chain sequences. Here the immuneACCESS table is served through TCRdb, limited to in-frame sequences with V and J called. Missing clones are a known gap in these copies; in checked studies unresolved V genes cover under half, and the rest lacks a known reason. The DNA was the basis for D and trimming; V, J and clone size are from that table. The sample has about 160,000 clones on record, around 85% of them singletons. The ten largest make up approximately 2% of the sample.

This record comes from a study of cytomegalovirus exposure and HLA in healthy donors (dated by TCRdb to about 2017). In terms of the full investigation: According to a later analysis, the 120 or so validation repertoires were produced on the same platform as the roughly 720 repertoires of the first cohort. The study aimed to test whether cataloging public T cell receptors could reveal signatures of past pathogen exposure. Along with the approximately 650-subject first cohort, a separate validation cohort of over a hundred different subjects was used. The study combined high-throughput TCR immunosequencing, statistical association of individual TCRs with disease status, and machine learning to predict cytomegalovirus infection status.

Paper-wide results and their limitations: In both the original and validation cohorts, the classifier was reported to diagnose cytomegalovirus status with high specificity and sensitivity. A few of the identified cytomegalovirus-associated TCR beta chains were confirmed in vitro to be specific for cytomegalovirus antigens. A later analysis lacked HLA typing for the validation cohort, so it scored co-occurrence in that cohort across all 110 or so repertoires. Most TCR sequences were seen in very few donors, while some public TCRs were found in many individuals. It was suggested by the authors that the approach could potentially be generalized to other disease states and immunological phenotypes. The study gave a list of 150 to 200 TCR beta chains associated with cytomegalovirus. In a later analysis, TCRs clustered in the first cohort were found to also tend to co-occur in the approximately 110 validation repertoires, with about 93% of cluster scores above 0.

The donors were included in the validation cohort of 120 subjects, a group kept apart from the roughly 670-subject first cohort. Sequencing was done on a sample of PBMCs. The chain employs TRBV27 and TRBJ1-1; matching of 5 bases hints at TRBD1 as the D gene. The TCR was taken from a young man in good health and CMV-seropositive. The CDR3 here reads CASIPHRGMNTEAFF. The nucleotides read TGTGCCAGCATACCCCACCGGGGGATGAACACTGAAGCTTTCTTT.